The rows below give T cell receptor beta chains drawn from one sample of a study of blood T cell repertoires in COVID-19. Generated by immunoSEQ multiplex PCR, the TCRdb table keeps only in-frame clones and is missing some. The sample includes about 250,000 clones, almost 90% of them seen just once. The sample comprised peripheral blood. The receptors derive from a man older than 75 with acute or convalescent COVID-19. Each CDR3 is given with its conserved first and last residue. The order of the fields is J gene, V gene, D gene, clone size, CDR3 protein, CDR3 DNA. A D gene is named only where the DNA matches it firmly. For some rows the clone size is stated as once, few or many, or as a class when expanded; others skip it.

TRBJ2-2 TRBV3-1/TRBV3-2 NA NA CASSRQVITGELFF TGTGCCAGCAGCCGCCAGGTGATTACCGGGGAGCTGTTTTTT
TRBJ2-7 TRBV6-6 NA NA CASKEGASSYEQYF TGTGCCAGCAAGGAAGGGGCGAGCTCCTACGAGCAGTACTTC
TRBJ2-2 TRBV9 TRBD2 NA CASSALAGSTGELFF TGTGCCAGCAGCGCCCTAGCGGGATCCACCGGGGAGCTGTTTTTT
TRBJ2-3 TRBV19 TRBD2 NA CASRLAGSTDTQYF TGTGCCAGCCGACTAGCGGGAAGCACAGATACGCAGTATTTT
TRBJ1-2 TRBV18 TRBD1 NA CASSPSTGSYGYTF TGTGCCAGCTCACCCTCGACAGGGAGCTATGGCTACACCTTC
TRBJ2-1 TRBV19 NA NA CASSRGRLQRGDEQFF TGTGCCAGTAGTCGGGGACGGCTCCAACGCGGGGATGAGCAGTTCTTC
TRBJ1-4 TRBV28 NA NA CASSFQGLREKLFF TGTGCCAGCAGTTTCCAGGGTTTGCGAGAAAAACTGTTTTTT
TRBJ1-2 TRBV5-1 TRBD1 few CASTGGYGYTF TGCGCCAGTACAGGGGGATATGGCTACACCTTC
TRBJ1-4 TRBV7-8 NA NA CASSLLLTNEKLFF TGTGCCAGCAGCTTACTATTAACTAATGAAAAACTGTTTTTT
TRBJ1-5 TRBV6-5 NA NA CASSEGLSNQPQHF TGTGCCAGCAGCGAGGGACTTAGCAATCAGCCCCAGCATTTT
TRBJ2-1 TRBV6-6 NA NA CASSYPHRNEQFF TGTGCCAGCAGTTACCCCCACCGGAATGAGCAGTTCTTC
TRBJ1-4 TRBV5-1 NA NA CASSDTGGVEKLFF TGCGCCAGCAGCGACACCGGAGGCGTGGAAAAACTGTTTTTT
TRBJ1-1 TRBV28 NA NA CASSWNTEAFF TGTGCCAGCAGCTGGAACACTGAAGCTTTCTTT
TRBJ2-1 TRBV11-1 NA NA CASSLTSDSYNEQFF TGTGCCAGCAGCTTAACGTCAGACTCCTACAATGAGCAGTTCTTC
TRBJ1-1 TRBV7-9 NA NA CASSLDFPMNTEAFF TGTGCCAGCAGCTTAGACTTCCCAATGAACACTGAAGCTTTCTTT
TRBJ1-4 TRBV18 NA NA CASSPGLGDEKLFF TGTGCCAGCTCACCGGGACTTGGGGATGAAAAACTGTTTTTT
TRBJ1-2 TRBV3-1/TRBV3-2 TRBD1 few CASRPSTGEINYGYTF TGTGCCAGCAGACCTTCGACAGGGGAGATCAACTATGGCTACACCTTC
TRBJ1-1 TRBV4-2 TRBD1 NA CASSQLRWTGKTLNTEAFF TGTGCCAGCAGCCAACTTCGGTGGACAGGGAAGACGCTGAACACTGAAGCTTTCTTT
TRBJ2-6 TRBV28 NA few CASNPRRGANVLTF TGTGCCAGCAACCCGCGGAGAGGGGCCAACGTCCTGACTTTC
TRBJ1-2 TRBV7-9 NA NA CASSLDRVSGYTF TGTGCCAGCAGCTTAGACAGGGTCTCTGGCTACACCTTC
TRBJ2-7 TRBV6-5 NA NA CASSTPGTYEQYF TGTGCCAGCAGTACGCCAGGGACATACGAGCAGTACTTC
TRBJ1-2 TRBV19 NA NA CASSLAPQGSGYTF TGTGCCAGTAGTTTGGCGCCCCAGGGATCTGGCTACACCTTC
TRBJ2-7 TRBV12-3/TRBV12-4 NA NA CASSQRPYEQYF TGTGCCAGCAGTCAGCGCCCTTACGAGCAGTACTTC
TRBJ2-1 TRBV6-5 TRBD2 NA CASSQRLAGGGEQFF TGTGCCAGCAGCCAGAGACTAGCGGGAGGTGGTGAGCAGTTCTTC
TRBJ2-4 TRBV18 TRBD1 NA CASSPSQGRAKNIQYF TGTGCCAGCTCACCGTCACAGGGGCGAGCCAAAAACATTCAGTACTTC
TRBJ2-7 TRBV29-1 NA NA CSVQGGSEQYF TGCAGCGTTCAGGGGGGAAGCGAGCAGTACTTC
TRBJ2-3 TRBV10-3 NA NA CAISETADTQYF TGTGCCATCAGTGAGACGGCAGATACGCAGTATTTT
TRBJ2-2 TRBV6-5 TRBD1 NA CASSERQGNTGELFF TGTGCCAGCAGCGAGAGACAGGGGAACACCGGGGAGCTGTTTTTT
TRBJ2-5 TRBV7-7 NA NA CASSLDREETQYF TGTGCCAGCAGCTTAGACAGGGAAGAGACCCAGTACTTC
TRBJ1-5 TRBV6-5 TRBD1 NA CASSPVGGSNQPQHF TGTGCCAGCAGTCCCGTAGGGGGCAGCAATCAGCCCCAGCATTTT
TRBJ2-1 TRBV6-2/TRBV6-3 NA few CASSYERPYNEQFF TGTGCCAGCAGTTACGAGAGGCCCTACAATGAGCAGTTCTTC
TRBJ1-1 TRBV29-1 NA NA CSVEAGSWNTEAFF TGCAGCGTTGAAGCTGGCAGTTGGAACACTGAAGCTTTCTTT
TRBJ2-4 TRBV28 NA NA CASSFTGLIQYF TGTGCCAGCAGCTTTACAGGTCTGATTCAGTACTTC
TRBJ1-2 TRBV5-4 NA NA CASSPGGDYGYTF TGTGCCAGCAGCCCCGGAGGGGACTATGGCTACACCTTC
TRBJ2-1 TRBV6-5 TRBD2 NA CASRASGIDEQFF TGTGCCAGCAGGGCTAGCGGGATCGATGAGCAGTTCTTC
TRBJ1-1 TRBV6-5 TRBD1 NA CASSSDRGKRNTEAFF TGTGCCAGCAGTTCGGACAGGGGCAAGAGGAACACTGAAGCTTTCTTT
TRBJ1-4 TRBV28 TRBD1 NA CASSLGTGTTNEKLFF TGTGCCAGCAGTTTAGGGACAGGGACTACTAATGAAAAACTGTTTTTT
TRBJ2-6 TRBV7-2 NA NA CASSLGVIGANVLTF TGTGCCAGCAGCTTAGGAGTTATTGGGGCCAACGTCCTGACTTTC
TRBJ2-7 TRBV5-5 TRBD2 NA CASSFWTSGRPTTYEQYF TGTGCCAGCAGCTTTTGGACTAGCGGGAGGCCCACTACCTACGAGCAGTACTTC
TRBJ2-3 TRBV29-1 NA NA CSVAPSVATDTQYF TGCAGCGTTGCCCCCAGCGTTGCCACAGATACGCAGTATTTT
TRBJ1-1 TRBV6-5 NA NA CASTRFRNTEAFF TGTGCCAGCACCCGGTTCCGGAACACTGAAGCTTTCTTT
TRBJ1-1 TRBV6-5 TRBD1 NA CASGSQGYTEAFF TGTGCCAGCGGATCACAGGGGTACACTGAAGCTTTCTTT
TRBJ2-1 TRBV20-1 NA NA CSASEASAYNEQFF TGCAGTGCTAGTGAGGCTAGCGCCTACAATGAGCAGTTCTTC
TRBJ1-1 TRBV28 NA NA CASSYLKRTEAFF TGTGCCAGCAGTTACTTAAAAAGAACTGAAGCTTTCTTT
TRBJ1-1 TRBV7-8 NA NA CASSAGLQAQAFF TGTGCCAGCAGCGCGGGCCTTCAGGCCCAAGCTTTCTTT
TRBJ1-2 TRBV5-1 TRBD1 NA CASSGGQGKNYGYTF TGCGCCAGCAGCGGGGGACAGGGGAAGAACTATGGCTACACCTTC
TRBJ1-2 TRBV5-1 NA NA CASSLETAYGYTF TGCGCCAGCAGCTTGGAGACTGCATATGGCTACACCTTC
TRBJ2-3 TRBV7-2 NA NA CASSFGRADTQYF TGTGCCAGCAGCTTTGGCAGGGCAGATACGCAGTATTTT
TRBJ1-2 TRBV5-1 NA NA CASSLDSGVDGYTF TGCGCCAGCAGCTTGGATTCCGGGGTGGATGGCTACACCTTC
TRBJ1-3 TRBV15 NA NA CATSQLGLLSGNTIYF TGTGCCACCAGTCAGCTAGGACTTCTCTCTGGAAACACCATATATTTT
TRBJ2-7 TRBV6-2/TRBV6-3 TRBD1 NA CASSYSRDTGEYEQYF TGTGCCAGCAGTTACTCCCGGGATACAGGGGAGTACGAGCAGTACTTC
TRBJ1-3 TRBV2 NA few CASSDRGWGNTIYF TGTGCCAGCAGTGACAGGGGTTGGGGAAACACCATATATTTT
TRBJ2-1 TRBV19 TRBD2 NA CASKLAGTGYNEQFF TGTGCCAGTAAATTAGCGGGAACCGGCTACAATGAGCAGTTCTTC
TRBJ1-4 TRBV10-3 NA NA CAIGEESANEKLFF TGTGCCATTGGTGAGGAGTCGGCTAATGAAAAACTGTTTTTT
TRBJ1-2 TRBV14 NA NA CASRQTGLGYGYTF TGTGCCAGCAGACAAACAGGGCTGGGCTATGGCTACACCTTC
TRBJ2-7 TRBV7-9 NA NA CASSYSSYEQYF TGTGCCAGCAGCTACAGCTCCTACGAGCAGTACTTC
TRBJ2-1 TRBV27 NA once CASSWGFGGNNEQFF TGTGCCAGCAGTTGGGGTTTTGGAGGGAACAATGAGCAGTTCTTC
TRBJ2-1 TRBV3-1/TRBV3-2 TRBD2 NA CASKGLGTSGSRHEPSYNEQFF TGTGCCAGCAAGGGCCTCGGGACTAGCGGGTCGCGGCACGAACCCTCCTACAATGAGCAGTTCTTC
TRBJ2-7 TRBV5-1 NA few CASSLVDRTAYEQYF TGCGCCAGCAGCTTGGTGGATAGGACAGCCTACGAGCAGTACTTC